This T cell receptor (beta chain) was sequenced in a study of cytomegalovirus exposure and HLA in healthy donors (dated by TCRdb to about 2017). Describing the broader study: An earlier analysis of several hundred of the donors reported about 250 Gb of sequence data and some 120 million unique TCR beta sequences from 150 million to 200 million T cells. Around 300 gigabases of sequencing data and approximately 85 million unique TCR sequences were included in an early release covering roughly 700 HLA-typed donors. Of the 300 to 400 genotyped donors, over 65% fell in the genetic ancestry cluster associated with self-reported Caucasian donors. The aim of the study was to test whether cataloging public T cell receptors could identify signatures of past pathogen exposure. The T cell repertoires of 550 to 850 subjects were profiled by immunosequencing and related to cytomegalovirus serostatus. Along with the approximately 620-subject first cohort, a separate validation cohort of some 130 different subjects was used. To predict cytomegalovirus infection status, the study combined high-throughput TCR immunosequencing, statistical association of individual TCRs with disease status, and machine learning. A later analysis re-analyzed previously published TCR beta repertoires from roughly 690 donors and added high-resolution HLA genotyping to study TCR occurrence patterns. In the later analysis, no new phenotypic data were used to find candidate immune exposures; instead, reliance was placed on TCR beta sequences and their occurrence across donors. An earlier analysis of a few hundred of the donors applied high-throughput TCR beta sequencing to assess whether each TCR beta V gene segment acted as functional or pseudogenic. Donor age, sex, ethnicity and CMV serostatus were compiled alongside the repertoire data. In a later genetic analysis, genome-wide SNP genotypes for about three fifths of the 666 donors were used, and that subset was treated as a discovery cohort. All discovery cohort repertoires had been generated using a single sequencing platform. Class I and class II HLA loci were covered by the typing at four-digit resolution. Typing coverage differed by locus: A, B, C, DRB1 and DQB1 were typed in roughly 620-640 donors, DQA1 in 500 to 550, DPA1 in 600 to 610, and DPB1 in approximately 450. Five DR-DQ haplotypes were treated as single units for association and clustering because of strong linkage in the cohort. Among some 400 genotyped donors of the cohort, an average of approximately 230,000 unique TCR beta nucleotide sequences were sequenced per donor, around 20% of them non-productive.

The library relied on the immunoSEQ multiplex PCR assay. The multiplex PCR relied on a mix of 60 forward primers for TCR Vbeta segments and 13 reverse primers for TCR Jbeta segments. The CDR3 region of rearranged TCR beta genes was amplified from genomic DNA by a multiplex PCR assay. The amplified TCR beta libraries were sequenced on the Illumina HiSeq System as 87-base-pair reads. The source study handled its data this way. Across the 666 repertoires, a later analysis counted approximately 83 million unique TCR beta chains, some 11 million of which were shared by at least two donors. Raw reads were error-corrected and collapsed into unique sequences with a nearest-neighbor algorithm that merged closely related sequences to remove PCR and sequencing errors. Alignment of CDR3 sequences to IMGT reference sequences was used to assign V, D and J gene segments. For a sequence to be retained, a match of at least six nucleotides was required to both a V gene segment and a J gene segment. Rearrangements were classified as productive when the CDR3 lacked stop codons and remained in frame with V and J, and all other rearrangements were classified as non-productive. CDR3 was defined according to IMGT convention as the region running from the second conserved V-encoded cysteine to the conserved J-encoded phenylalanine. Sequences without an unambiguous match to a single V gene segment were excluded from the earlier analysis of over 500 of the donors. In an earlier analysis of 500 to 750 of the donors, V segments were called functional above 56.7% productive rearrangements and were called segregating when the between-donor standard deviation exceeded 5%. A statistical classification framework was developed to diagnose cytomegalovirus status using the catalog of TCR beta chain sequences. A later analysis assigned V and J genes by comparing TCR nucleotide sequences with IMGT/GENE-DB human TR gene sequences. The TCRdist pipeline was used in a later analysis to assign CDR3 sequences and most-parsimonious VDJ recombination scenarios. In a later analysis, each TCR beta chain was defined by its CDR3 amino acid sequence together with its V-gene family, and reads lacking a unique V-gene family were excluded. In a later analysis, a few hundred highly shared, low-generation-probability nucleotide sequences were removed to address suspected cross-contamination and a sequencing artifact. A later analysis calculated a clonal expansion index for each public chain from normalized within-repertoire ranks of inferred template counts. Generation probabilities in a later analysis came from a VDJ recombination model fitted to out-of-frame rearrangements, and those results were checked against IGoR. Hypergeometric tests were used in a later analysis to score TCR-TCR, TCR-HLA and TCR-CMV co-occurrence, with a repertoire-size bias correction applied to the TCR pairs. In a later analysis, false discovery rates were estimated by permuting HLA or CMV assignments 20 times. In a later analysis, co-occurring TCRs were grouped using DBSCAN, and TCRdist sequence similarity was added for clustering within HLA-allele-positive subsets. Repertoires with fewer than 30,000 or more than 120,000 public chains, plus five repertoires with anomalous nucleotide sharing, were excluded from co-occurrence clustering. Imported from immuneACCESS, the table was reduced by TCRdb to in-frame sequences with V and J called. These copies leave out some clones; in studies compared against another copy, an unresolved V gene accounts for under half, and the cause of the remainder is not known. V and J calls plus clone size are reproduced from that table; the DNA served to infer D and trimming. Recorded for this sample are about 160,000 clones; about 81% of them occurred a single time. The ten largest clonotypes hold around 3% of the sample.

This clone was observed once. Its recognized antigen is unknown. Base qualities were left out, and no much larger clone turns up one base away. Summary of the overall study and its limitations: In a later genetic analysis, a missense DCLRE1C variant was associated with V-gene and J-gene trimming of TCR beta chains, and the association was replicated in an independent cohort. The earlier analysis of nearly 600 of the donors excluded roughly 16 rarely observed V segments, including chromosome 9 orphons, because counts were too low. The authors suggested that the approach could potentially be generalized to other disease states and immunological phenotypes. In a later analysis, HLA-associated TCR beta chains showed more clonal expansion and lower generation probabilities than non-associated chains that were equally common. Broadly in line with IMGT annotations, most TCR beta V segments showed up in productive rearrangements about 87% or about 30% of the time in an earlier analysis of approximately 640 of the donors. A further reported finding was that TCR beta sequences accurately predicted the HLA-A and HLA-B alleles for most subjects in the first cohort. The sequencing pipeline was judged likely to have produced a cluster of highly shared sequence variants as a technical artifact. The classifier was reported to diagnose cytomegalovirus status with high specificity and sensitivity in both the original and validation cohorts. The study listed 150 to 200 TCR beta chains as associated with cytomegalovirus. Some IMGT-functional V segments, including TRBV6-2 and TRBV6-3, could not be told apart with the 87-base-pair reads, so those segments were excluded. According to a later genetic analysis, donors in an Asian-associated ancestry cluster had fewer N-insertions in productive TCRs than the roughly 670-donor mean. According to a later analysis, most CMV-associated TCR beta chains appeared to be HLA-restricted, and the HLA associations seemed to be driven largely by CMV exposure. Strong co-occurrence of HLA alleles, especially DR and DQ, made assigning TCR associations to individual alleles difficult. For the cohort, immune exposure information was limited to CMV serostatus. Several of the top co-occurrence clusters appeared to be linked to parvovirus B19, influenza, CMV and Epstein-Barr virus, according to a later analysis. Because HLA typing was unavailable for some donors at each locus, only the typed subset was used in association tests. At a false discovery rate of 0.05, a later analysis linked around 15,000 TCR beta sequences to specific HLA alleles. Roughly uniform sequencing depth across donors was assumed in presence/absence analyses, although this assumption may not hold. In this cohort, only TCR beta chains were sequenced, and detectable features were limited by the absence of alpha or paired-chain data. Correlated functional status among segregating V segments might be attributable to linkage disequilibrium, but an unknown experimental factor could not be ruled out. A few of the identified cytomegalovirus-associated TCR beta chains were confirmed in vitro to be specific for cytomegalovirus antigens. While some public TCRs were present in many individuals, most TCR sequences turned up only very rarely across donors. A later analysis found that TCR association rates varied across HLA loci, with DRB1 alleles showing the most associated TCRs and HLA-C alleles the fewest.

Reading from cysteine to phenylalanine, the CDR3 counts 13 amino acids. Of all the DNA, just the CDR3 is kept, 39 bases in frame from base 1. The trim is 4 bases for V and 6 bases for J, with a gap of 9 bases between the germline ends. From the germline V gene (reference sequence), CDR1 is LNHDA and CDR2 is SQIVND. The cohort consisted of more than 650 healthy bone marrow donors. All cohort members were sampled while nominally healthy, although unrecorded immune exposures were likely present. The donor tested CMV seropositive and was one of the 289 seropositive cohort members. A peripheral blood sample was collected from each donor, and TCR beta sequencing was performed on peripheral blood mononuclear cells. The Qiagen DNeasy Blood Extraction Kit was used to extract genomic DNA from the blood cell samples.

Source material: PBMCs. Recombination connected TRBV19 to TRBJ2-2; TRBD1 is a possible D gene, resting on 5 matching bases. The clonotype originates from a woman in her forties or fifties in good health and CMV-seropositive. The nucleotides are TGTGCCAGTAGTACGTCAGGGTCCGGGGAGCTGTTTTTT. This is translated as CASSTSGSGELFF.